This TCR beta chain originates from a study of shared clonotypes between healthy human individuals. Notes on the study in general: Approximately 5.4% of naive CD4 clonotypes were common to a handful of donors. Sequencing depth was predicted to influence how clonotypes are shared among donors.

The repertoire was sequenced with immunoSEQ multiplex PCR; TCRdb's copy has only in-frame clones and lacks some. The table shows 2 million to 2.5 million clones, with 93% occurring only once. As concerns this clone: Antigen unknown.

CDR1 and CDR2 (germline): LNHDA, SQIVND (reference sequence). With 1 base removed from V and 2 bases from J, the gap between germline ends came to 9 bases. CDR3 length: 15 residues. The J gene is TRBJ1-5, the V gene TRBV19; D is ambiguous. Sequencing was carried out using naive CD4+ T cells from PBMCs. Described subset: CD45RA+ positively selected. This clonotype was obtained from a man in his late teens or twenties in good health. Some clones in this sample may be carry-over from other donors' samples. The DNA of the CDR3 is TGTGCCAGTAGTATAGTGGCCAGAGGCAATCAGCCCCAGCATTTT. This translates into CASSIVARGNQPQHF.